What follows describes a single T cell receptor (beta chain). Its antigen is unknown. The PCR made use of 60 Vbeta and 13 Jbeta primers. Sequencing was performed with immunoSEQ multiplex PCR; in TCRdb, only in-frame clones are kept and a portion is missing. The sample has about 200,000 clones, 60% to 80% seen once. The sample belongs to a study of cytomegalovirus exposure and HLA in healthy donors. Overall study results and limits: The authors later linked a missense DCLRE1C variant to TCR beta V- and J-gene trimming.

V was clipped by 0 bases and J by 5 bases; unmatched bases: 10. Germline CDR1 is SGHKS and CDR2 is YYEKEE (reference sequence). This CDR3 region has 17 residues. The genes are TRBV5-5 and TRBJ2-5; 10 positions match TRBD2. The TCR sequence derives from a male donor in good health and CMV-seronegative. Material for sequencing was PBMCs. The CDR3 spells CASSLGWASGGEETQYF. DNA for the CDR3: TGTGCCAGCAGCTTGGGGTGGGCTAGCGGGGGCGAGGAGACCCAGTACTTC. Full variable domain (rest looked up from reference TRBV5-5 and TRBJ2-5): DAGVTQSPTHLIKTRGQQVTLRCSPISGHKSVSWYQQVLGQGPQFIFQYYEKEERGRGNFPDRFSARQFPNYSSELNVNALLLGDSALYLCASSLGWASGGEETQYFGPGTRLLVL.